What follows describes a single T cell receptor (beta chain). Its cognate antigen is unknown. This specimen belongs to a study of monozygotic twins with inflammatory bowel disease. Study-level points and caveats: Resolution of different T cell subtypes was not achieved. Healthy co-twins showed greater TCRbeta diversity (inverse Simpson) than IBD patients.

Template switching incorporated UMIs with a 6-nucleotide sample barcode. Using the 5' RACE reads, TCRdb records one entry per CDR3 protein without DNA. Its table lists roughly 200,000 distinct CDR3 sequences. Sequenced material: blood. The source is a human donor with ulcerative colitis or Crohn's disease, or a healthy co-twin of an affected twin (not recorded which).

The CDR3 loop reads CSAASQVPVALQETQYF. This rearrangement joins TRBV20-1 to TRBJ2-5; TCRdb's D gene call, TRBD2, goes unchecked for lack of DNA. This CDR3 spans 17 amino acids. Germline-derived CDR1 and CDR2 are DFQATT and SNEGSKA (reference sequence).